The 3 T cell receptor beta chains listed next were all sequenced from one sample in a study of T cells in Graves' hyperthyroidism and ophthalmopathy (dated by TCRdb to between 2018 and 2021). The library relied on multiplex PCR. Sequencer: Illumina HiSeq 2000. Amplification of TCR beta CDR3 regions was carried out from RNA transcripts. For the first round of RT-PCR on the TCR CDR3, the HTBI primer set was used together with the Qiagen OneStep RT-PCR kit. TCRdb trimmed public reads at Q25 via fastp, called clones via MiXCR and kept in-frame beta chains. Each entry merges the rows of one CDR3 protein and shows their most common DNA and genes. This sample gives a few hundred thousand distinct CDR3 sequences in total; about 16% of them show up just once. About 30% of the sample is taken by the ten largest. Sequenced input: blood. Receptor source: a woman between 25 and 40 years old with Graves' hyperthyroidism.

In this sample, this clonotype turned up many times. The chain recombines TRBV7-9 with TRBJ2-7, with 10 positions matching TRBD1. The germline V gene encodes CDR1 SEHNR and CDR2 FQNEAQ (reference sequence). V shed 4 bases and J 5 bases; nucleotides not matched to a gene: 11. The CDR3 has 16 amino acids. The CDR3: CASSSTGGALADEQYF. The DNA of the CDR3 is TGTGCCAGCAGCTCGACAGGGGGCGCTCTAGCCGACGAGCAGTACTTC.

This sequence joins TRBV20-1 and TRBJ2-1; D might be TRBD1 (6 bases). CDR1 DFQATT and CDR2 SNEGSKA come from the germline V gene (reference sequence). Trimming cost V 1 base and J 12 bases, with 7 bases left between them. This CDR3 is built from 10 residues. CDR3 bases: TGCAGTGCTAGAGGGGGGCGGCAGTTCTTC. Translation gives CSARGGRQFF.

The gene calls are TRBV7-2 and TRBJ1-1, with TRBD1 as a possible D gene (5 bases). Germline V gene data show CDR1 as SGHTA and CDR2 as FQGNSA. V gave up 1 base and J gave up 0 bases, with 9 bases separating them. This CDR3 region has 15 residues. CDR3 bases: TGTGCCAGCAGCTTAGGTTCGGGGGTGAACACTGAAGCTTTCTTT. Translated, it gives CASSLGSGVNTEAFF. The variable domain in full, completed from reference TRBV7-2 and TRBJ1-1, reads GAGVSQSPSNKVTEKGKDVELRCDPISGHTALYWYRQSLGQGLEFLIYFQGNSAPDKSGLPSDRFSAERTGGSVSTLTIQRTQQEDSAVYLCASSLGSGVNTEAFFGQGTRLTVV.